A selection of T cell receptor beta chains follows, all from one sample in a study of OX40 agonist ivuxolimab in advanced cancers. Here immunoSEQ multiplex PCR was the method, and the copy in TCRdb shows in-frame clones only, minus some. The table has approximately 84,000 clones, 94% seen once. The sample was CD4+ or CD8+ T cells sorted from blood, taken in a trial of the OX40 agonist ivuxolimab. These receptors came from an adult with an advanced solid tumor such as melanoma, head and neck, liver or kidney cancer. The CDR3 runs from the conserved cysteine through the conserved F or W. Each record gives: clone size, D gene, V gene, J gene, CDR3 protein, CDR3 DNA. The D gene is left open where the match is weak. Size values are once, few and many counts, or a class for expanded clones, and some rows have none.

-	-	TRBV19	TRBJ1-1	CASSRRGTEAFF	TGTGCCAGTAGTAGACGGGGCACTGAAGCTTTCTTT
-	TRBD2	TRBV15	TRBJ2-3	CATSRVRGGTDTQYF	TGTGCCACCAGCAGAGTGCGGGGGGGCACAGATACGCAGTATTTT
once	-	TRBV9	TRBJ1-3	CASSDRPTPSTIYF	TGTGCCAGCAGCGATCGACCGACGCCGAGCACCATATATTTT
-	TRBD2	TRBV9	TRBJ2-2	CASSAGAGGWGTGELFF	TGTGCCAGCAGTGCTGGAGCGGGAGGGTGGGGCACCGGGGAGCTGTTTTTT
-	-	TRBV7-2	TRBJ1-4	CASSPTGTWGNEKLFF	TGTGCCAGCAGCCCTACCGGGACATGGGGTAATGAAAAACTGTTTTTT
-	TRBD2	TRBV6-1	TRBJ2-7	CASSVNPGGLGSYEQYF	TGTGCCAGCAGTGTTAACCCGGGGGGACTAGGTTCCTACGAGCAGTACTTC
-	-	TRBV28	TRBJ2-5	CASSLWFEVETQYF	TGTGCCAGCAGTTTATGGTTTGAGGTGGAGACCCAGTACTTC
-	TRBD2	TRBV9	TRBJ2-1	CASSVGLSREGGYDEQFF	TGTGCCAGCAGCGTAGGGCTGTCCCGGGAGGGGGGGTACGATGAGCAGTTCTTC
-	TRBD2	TRBV2	TRBJ2-1	CAWTRTSGGREQFF	TGTGCCTGGACGCGGACTAGCGGGGGGCGGGAGCAGTTCTTC
-	TRBD2	TRBV7-2	TRBJ2-1	CASPGTSMYEQFF	TGTGCCAGCCCCGGGACTAGCATGTATGAGCAGTTCTTC
-	-	TRBV27	TRBJ2-7	CASRMSMNTYEQYF	TGTGCCAGCAGAATGTCAATGAACACCTACGAGCAGTACTTC
-	-	TRBV5-4	TRBJ2-7	CASSLGAGASYEQYF	TGTGCCAGCAGCTTGGGAGCAGGGGCATCCTACGAGCAGTACTTC
-	TRBD1	TRBV7-6	TRBJ1-5	CASSPTPGQGGGQPQHF	TGTGCCAGCAGCCCTACCCCCGGACAGGGAGGAGGGCAGCCCCAGCATTTT
-	-	TRBV7-2	TRBJ2-3	CASSLTTGLRDTQYF	TGTGCCAGCAGCTTAACAACAGGGTTAAGAGATACGCAGTATTTT
once	TRBD2	TRBV6-1	TRBJ2-7	CASSEVSSGAYEQYF	TGTGCCAGCAGTGAAGTGTCTAGCGGGGCGTACGAGCAGTACTTC
once	TRBD2	TRBV6-5	TRBJ2-1	CASSLGGDEQFF	TGTGCCAGCAGCCTCGGGGGGGATGAGCAGTTCTTC
once	-	TRBV6-5	TRBJ2-3	CASSYSPPDTQYF	TGTGCCAGCAGTTACTCTCCTCCAGATACGCAGTATTTT
-	TRBD2	TRBV27	TRBJ2-5	CASSQLGTTQETQYF	TGTGCCAGCAGCCAATTGGGGACTACCCAAGAGACCCAGTACTTC
-	TRBD1	TRBV5-1	TRBJ2-1	CASSLGTGDNEQFF	TGCGCCAGCAGCTTGGGGACAGGGGACAATGAGCAGTTCTTC
once	-	TRBV25-1	TRBJ1-2	CASSDLGGGYTF	TGTGCCAGCAGTGATTTAGGTGGTGGCTACACCTTC
-	TRBD1	TRBV11-2	TRBJ2-7	CASSLGGQGWSSYEQYF	TGTGCCAGCAGCTTAGGGGGACAGGGCTGGAGCTCCTACGAGCAGTACTTC
-	-	TRBV4-3	TRBJ2-2	CASSQDRGGVNTGELFF	TGCGCCAGCAGCCAAGACCGGGGCGGGGTAAACACCGGGGAGCTGTTTTTT
few	-	TRBV19	TRBJ1-6	CASAEMGSPLHF	TGTGCCTCGGCTGAAATGGGTTCACCCCTCCACTTT